This TCR beta chain was identified in a study of cytomegalovirus exposure and HLA in healthy donors. Overall study results and limits: In a later analysis, donors in an Asian-associated ancestry cluster reportedly had fewer N-insertions in productive TCRs than the cohort mean. It was in a later analysis that TCR association rates were seen to vary by HLA locus, highest for DRB1 and lowest for HLA-C.

A note on this clone: Its antigen is undetermined.

V was trimmed by 4 bases and J by 7 bases, leaving 12 bases between them. CDR3 size: 14 residues. Germline CDR1 SGHNT, CDR2 YYREEE (reference sequence). Primers for the PCR totalled 60 Vbeta and 13 Jbeta. Assay used: immunoSEQ multiplex PCR; TCRdb lists only in-frame clones, some missing. The table has 70,000 to 90,000 clones, more than 60% seen once. This clonotype originated in a male donor in good health and CMV-seropositive. This chain uses TRBV5-4 with TRBJ1-6, with a possible D match to TRBD1 (5 bases). Sequencing input: PBMCs. The DNA for the CDR3 is TGTGCCAGCAGCCTCAGGGTAGTGAATTCACCCCTCCACTTT. Translating it yields CASSLRVVNSPLHF.